The T cell receptor beta chain under discussion was sequenced for a study of cytomegalovirus exposure and HLA in healthy donors. CDR3 length: 19 amino acids. Germline assignment: CDR1 LGHNA and CDR2 YSLEER. With 1 base clipped from V and 0 bases from J, the junction kept 10 bases outside the gene matches. Of note for this clone: What it binds is unknown.

Primers for the PCR totalled 60 Vbeta and 13 Jbeta. Sequencing used immunoSEQ multiplex PCR; TCRdb keeps in-frame clones, though not all of them. The table records 150,000 to 200,000 clones, about 81% of them present only once. Study conclusions and caveats: Per a later analysis, HLA-associated TCR beta chains showed more clonal expansion than other, equally common TCR beta chains. In a later analysis, the majority of CMV-associated beta chains seemingly showed HLA restriction.

This TCR came from a woman aged 18-29 years in good health and CMV-seropositive. The V gene is TRBV4-3, the J gene TRBJ2-1; TRBD2 matches 9 bases. The specimen was PBMCs. The CDR3 DNA is TGCGCCAGCAGCCAAGTCCTTCGGGCGGGGGGGCCCTCCTACAATGAGCAGTTCTTC. Translated: CASSQVLRAGGPSYNEQFF.